This is a list of T cell receptor beta chains from one sample in a study of cytomegalovirus exposure and HLA in healthy donors. The method was immunoSEQ multiplex PCR; TCRdb's version includes in-frame clones alone and lacks a portion of them. The sample holds more than 250,000 clones, 75% to 90% seen once. Sequenced sample: PBMCs. The origin of the receptors is a woman between 25 and 40 years old in good health and CMV-seropositive. The CDR3 runs from the conserved cysteine through the conserved F or W. The order of the fields is clone size, D gene, V gene, CDR3 protein. The D gene is left open where the match is weak. A clone size is listed for some rows: how often the clone was seen (once, few, many), or a class if it is expanded.

>.|TRBD1|TRBV19
CASSTGQGSYEQYF
>.|TRBD2|TRBV25-1
CASRSSGGSVCNEQFF
>.|.|TRBV5-1
CASSRGAQETQYF
>.|.|TRBV19
CASSISPKPYEQYF
>once|.|TRBV7-2
CASSLAGVGNQPQHF
>once|TRBD2|TRBV9
CASSVVGGAIDTQYF
>.|TRBD1|TRBV2
CASTPGGVGTEAFF
>once|.|TRBV9
CASSVGGEGNGYTF
>once|.|TRBV9
CASTARDGSEKLFF
>.|.|TRBV28
CASMKGRISNTGELFF
>.|.|TRBV9
CASSGQGFTEAFF
>.|TRBD1|TRBV30
CAWSALKGTGNTGELFF
>.|.|TRBV5-4
CASSFGEMGMVNTGELFF
>.|TRBD1|TRBV28
CASYRQGAFAEAFF
>.|TRBD2|TRBV13
CASSLSGTAGELFF
>.|.|TRBV7-5
CVRKGRDPSYEQYF
>.|TRBD1|TRBV7-9
CASSRGTGDEQYF
>.|TRBD1|TRBV28
CASSLPGTAEAFF
>.|.|TRBV10-2
CASSDGAEAFF
>few|TRBD1|TRBV4-1
CASSLGQGVPTETQYF
>.|TRBD2|TRBV7-6
CASRLGSLAGTDTQYF
>.|.|TRBV6-4
CASSVVGAGYNEQFF
>.|.|TRBV7-2
CASSYGTLGYEQYF
>.|.|TRBV27
CASSLLTENTEAFF
>.|TRBD2|TRBV27
CASSFGEGYEQYF
>.|.|TRBV2
CASMSLNSNQPQHF
>.|TRBD1|TRBV29-1
CSADRESRGYTF
>few|.|TRBV18
CASSPPAARWDTEAFF
>few|.|TRBV15
CATSRELRYNEQFF
>once|.|TRBV6-5
CASSYLFGGVEQFF
>once|.|TRBV2
CASSDRENTEAFF
>.|.|TRBV11-1
CASSLRSQGPDTQYF
>.|.|TRBV4-1
CASSQGRGFAYEQYF
>.|.|TRBV29-1
CSVVSLPRGNEQFF
>once|.|TRBV29-1
CSVAGKLTDTQYF
>few|.|TRBV4-2
CASSQDDRDYGYTF
>.|TRBD1|TRBV11-2
CASSLALTGANEQFF
>.|.|TRBV7-2
CASSLEGVGYTF
>.|.|TRBV19
CASIKGHTEAFF